This TCR beta chain was profiled in a study of CD8 T cells in Susac syndrome. Roughly 0.5 to 1 ug RNA was reverse transcribed with random hexamers. Using its own MiXCR run on the immunoSEQ multiplex PCR reads, TCRdb lists one record per CDR3 protein. The sample contains about 200,000 distinct CDR3 sequences, about 96% of which appear only once. The CDR3 totals 14 residues. The germline V gene has CDR1 SEHNR and CDR2 FQNEAQ (reference sequence). Deletions cut 4 bases from V and 2 bases from J, with 10 bases between. High-throughput TCR beta sequencing covered peripheral CD8+ and CD4+ T cells. TEMRA cells underwent FACS enrichment and CD8+ and CD4+ T cells underwent negative isolation.

This sequence originates from a human donor with multiple sclerosis. Sequenced input: CD4+ T cells from PBMCs. The rearrangement joins TRBV7-9 to TRBJ2-3, with D maybe TRBD2 (5 bases). CDR3 sequence reads: CASSYQTITDTQYF. As DNA, the CDR3 is TGTGCCAGCAGCTACCAGACTATCACAGATACGCAGTATTTT.